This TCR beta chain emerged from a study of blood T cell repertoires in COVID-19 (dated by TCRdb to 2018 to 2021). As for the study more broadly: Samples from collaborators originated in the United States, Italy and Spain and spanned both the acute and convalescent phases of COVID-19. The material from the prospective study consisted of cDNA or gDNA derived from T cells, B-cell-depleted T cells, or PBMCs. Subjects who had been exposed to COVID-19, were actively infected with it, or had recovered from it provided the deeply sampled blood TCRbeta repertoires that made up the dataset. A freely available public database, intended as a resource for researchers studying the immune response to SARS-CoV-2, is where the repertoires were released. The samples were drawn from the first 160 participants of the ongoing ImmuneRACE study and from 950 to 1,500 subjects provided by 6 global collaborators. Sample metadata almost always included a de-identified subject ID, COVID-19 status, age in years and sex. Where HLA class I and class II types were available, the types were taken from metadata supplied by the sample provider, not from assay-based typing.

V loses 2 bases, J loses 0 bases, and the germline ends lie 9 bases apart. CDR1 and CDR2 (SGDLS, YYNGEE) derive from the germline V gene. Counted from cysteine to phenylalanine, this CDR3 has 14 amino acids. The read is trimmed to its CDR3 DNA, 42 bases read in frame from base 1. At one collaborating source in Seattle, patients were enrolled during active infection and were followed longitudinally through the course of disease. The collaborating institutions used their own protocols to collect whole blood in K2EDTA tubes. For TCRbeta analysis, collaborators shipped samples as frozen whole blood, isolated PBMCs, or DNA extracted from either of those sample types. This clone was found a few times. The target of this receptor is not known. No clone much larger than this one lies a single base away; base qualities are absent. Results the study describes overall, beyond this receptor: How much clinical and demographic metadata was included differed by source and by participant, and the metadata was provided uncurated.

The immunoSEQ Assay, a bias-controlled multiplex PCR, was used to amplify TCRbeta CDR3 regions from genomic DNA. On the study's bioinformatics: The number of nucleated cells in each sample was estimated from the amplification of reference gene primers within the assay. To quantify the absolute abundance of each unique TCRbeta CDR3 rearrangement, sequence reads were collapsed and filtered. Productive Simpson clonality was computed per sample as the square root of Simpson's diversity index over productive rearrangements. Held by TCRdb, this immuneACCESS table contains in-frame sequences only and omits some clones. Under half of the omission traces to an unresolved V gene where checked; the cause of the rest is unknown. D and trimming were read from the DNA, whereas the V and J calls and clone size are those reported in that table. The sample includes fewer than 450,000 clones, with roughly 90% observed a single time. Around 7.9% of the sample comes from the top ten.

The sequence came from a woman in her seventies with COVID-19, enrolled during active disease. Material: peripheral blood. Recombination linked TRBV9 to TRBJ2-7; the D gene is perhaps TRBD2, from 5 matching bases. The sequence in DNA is TGTGCCAGCAGCGTTAGTAGCGCCTCCTACGAGCAGTACTTC. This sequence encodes CASSVSSASYEQYF.